This T cell receptor beta chain stems from a study of blood T cell repertoires in COVID-19. Method: immunoSEQ multiplex PCR; TCRdb's copy keeps in-frame clones and lacks some. The profile shows roughly 300,000 clones, about 86% of them singletons. Trimming shortened V by 2 bases and J by 0 bases, and 10 bases separated the two germline ends. Germline CDR1 reads KGHSH; CDR2 reads LQKENI. The CDR3 extends over 15 amino acids. The chain joins TRBV18 to TRBJ1-2; possibly TRBD1 for D (5 bases). Sequenced: PBMCs or T cells enriched from blood (not recorded which). This TCR derives from a woman in her forties with acute COVID-19. This chain's CDR3 is CASSPSGGANYGYTF. CDR3 in DNA: TGTGCCAGCTCACCATCGGGGGGAGCTAACTATGGCTACACCTTC.